These 7 T cell receptor beta chains originate from one sample sequenced in a study of T cells in narcolepsy. Only in-frame clones appear in the TCRdb table, and some are missing; sequencing was by immunoSEQ multiplex PCR. The table shows fewer than 25,000 clones, with approximately 85% occurring only once. The sequencing sample was made of memory (CD45RA-) CD4+ T cells from blood. These receptors originate from a human donor in good health.

The V and J genes are TRBV4-2 and TRBJ2-5; D not certain. Germline assignment: CDR1 LGHNA and CDR2 YNFKEQ. Between the trimmed V and J ends, which lost 0 bases and 5 bases, there was a span of 4 bases. The CDR3 is made up of 12 amino acids. This chain's CDR3 is CASSQDLETQYF. The CDR3, as DNA: TGTGCCAGCAGCCAAGATTTGGAGACCCAGTACTTC.

CDR3 residues: CASSKDVGRVRNQPQHF. The CDR3 DNA reads as TGTGCCAGCAGCAAAGACGTTGGCAGGGTTAGAAATCAGCCCCAGCATTTT. V gene TRBV21-1 combines with J gene TRBJ1-5; the D call of TRBD1 is as the table states it, not checked on the DNA. TRBV21-1 is marked as a pseudogene. The CDR3 runs to 17 residues.

The chain joins TRBV6-1 to TRBJ2-1, with 9 bases identical to TRBD1. Losses at the gene ends were 0 bases for V and 7 bases for J; bases not matched to a gene: 13. The CDR3 has 18 residues. Germline V gene data show CDR1 as MNHNS and CDR2 as SASEGT. CDR3 in DNA: TGTGCCAGCAGTGAAGCGCTCCCGGGACAGGGAGGGGGGAATGAGCAGTTCTTC. Translation: CASSEALPGQGGGNEQFF.

This chain connects TRBV29-1 to TRBJ1-4, with 8 nucleotides matching TRBD1. V was clipped by 6 bases and J by 7 bases; unmatched bases: 10. The germline V gene has CDR1 SQVTM and CDR2 ANQGSEA. The length of the CDR3 is 14 residues. The CDR3 loop is CSVIFQGAIEKLFF. The CDR3 bases are TGCAGCGTCATTTTTCAGGGGGCTATTGAAAAACTGTTTTTT.

The chain uses TRBV27 and TRBJ1-1; no firm D call. The length of the CDR3 is 13 residues. V lost 4 bases to trimming and J lost 8 bases, with 14 bases between them. Germline values: CDR1 MNHEY, CDR2 SMNVEV (reference sequence). In DNA form, the CDR3 reads TGTGCCAGCAGTTCCCGGGTCAATGGGGAAGCTTTCTTT. It translates to CASSSRVNGEAFF.

The CDR3 DNA reads as TGCGCCAGCAGCGAAGAAGGCCACTACAATGAGCAGTTCTTC. Its translation is CASSEEGHYNEQFF. The chain recombines TRBV5-1 with TRBJ2-1, with D uncertain. The V gene lost 4 bases and the J gene lost 3 bases, with 11 bases spanning the gap. This CDR3 comprises 14 residues. Germline-derived CDR1 and CDR2 are SGHRS and YFSETQ.

The J gene is TRBJ1-4, the V gene TRBV2, with a tentative D call TRBD1 (5 bases). The CDR3 is made up of 19 amino acids. Germline V lookup: CDR1 SNHLY, CDR2 FYNNEI. Trimming removed 9 bases at V and 5 bases at J, with 31 bases between. The CDR3 loop is CASRGVKTGTHVGNEKLFF. CDR3 nucleotides: TGTGCCAGTCGAGGGGTCAAGACCGGGACCCACGTGGGGAATGAAAAACTGTTTTTT.